This T cell receptor (beta chain) was recovered during a study of blood T cell repertoires in COVID-19. Study-level background: Researchers got acute and convalescent COVID-19 samples from the United States, Italy and Spain. PBMCs, B-cell-depleted T cells, or T cells provided the cDNA or gDNA that made up the material.

Under the authors' procedure: It was from reference gene primer amplification that nucleated cell counts were estimated. Method: immunoSEQ multiplex PCR; TCRdb's copy keeps in-frame clones and lacks some. V and J calls and clone size are given by that table; D and trimming were obtained from the DNA. The sample holds around 84,000 clones, over 70% seen once. This clone was found a few times. Trimming cost V 1 base and J 5 bases; bases outside gene matches: 5. CDR1 is SGHTS and CDR2 is YDEGEE in the germline V gene. The CDR3 contains 16 residues. The source of this sequence is a man aged 80 or over with active or convalescent COVID-19. Specimen: peripheral blood. The chain is built from TRBV5-8 and TRBJ1-5; 11 bases line up with TRBD1. The CDR3 loop is CASSLFRTGGYQPQHF. In nucleotides, the CDR3 is TGTGCCAGCAGCTTGTTCAGGACAGGGGGCTATCAGCCCCAGCATTTT.